The rows below give T cell receptor beta chains drawn from one sample of a study of cytomegalovirus exposure and HLA in healthy donors. Assay used: immunoSEQ multiplex PCR; TCRdb lists only in-frame clones, some missing. This table has roughly 120,000 clones, 8.5% to 10% appearing once. Material: PBMCs. The origin of the receptors is a man under 40 in good health and CMV-seronegative. Both conserved end residues are part of each CDR3. The D gene is left open where the match is weak. For some rows the clone size is stated as once, few or many, or as a class when expanded; others skip it.

V gene	clone size	D gene	J gene	CDR3 DNA	CDR3 protein
TRBV5-1	-	-	TRBJ1-1	TGCGCCAGCAGCTTGGACCGAGCGTCAAACACTGAAGCTTTCTTT	CASSLDRASNTEAFF
TRBV9	few	-	TRBJ2-7	TGTGCCAGCAGCCCCTCCGGGGCCTACGAGCAGTACTTC	CASSPSGAYEQYF
TRBV18	few	-	TRBJ1-2	TGTGCCAGCTCACCGGCCGGGGATAACTATGGCTACACCTTC	CASSPAGDNYGYTF
TRBV10-3	few	-	TRBJ1-5	TGTGCCATCAGTGAGTCCCCGGGGGGGTCTGGCAATCAGCCCCAGCATTTT	CAISESPGGSGNQPQHF
TRBV13	-	-	TRBJ2-7	TGTGCCAGCAGCTCTTTCGGCAGGGGAGACGAGCAGTACTTC	CASSSFGRGDEQYF
TRBV10-1	few	-	TRBJ2-7	TGCGCCAGCAGTCGGGGGTCTTCCGAGCAGTACTTC	CASSRGSSEQYF
TRBV19	-	-	TRBJ1-1	TGTGCCAGTAGTATGGGGGAGGGGAACACTGAAGCTTTCTTT	CASSMGEGNTEAFF
TRBV21-1	-	-	TRBJ1-5	TGTGCCAGCAGCAAAGCCAGGGGCTATAGCAATCAGCCCCAGCATTTT	CASSKARGYSNQPQHF
TRBV7-9	-	-	TRBJ1-5	TGTGCCAGCAGCCCTGGGGGCGGCAATCAGCCCCAGCATTTT	CASSPGGGNQPQHF
TRBV19	-	TRBD1	TRBJ2-1	TGTGCCAGTAGAGGGGACAGGGCCACCAATGAGCAGTTCTTC	CASRGDRATNEQFF
TRBV19	-	-	TRBJ2-3	TGTGCCACACGGAGGGGAGTAAGCACAGATACGCAGTATTTT	CATRRGVSTDTQYF
TRBV28	many	TRBD1	TRBJ1-2	TGTGCCAGCAGTTTACGCAGGGGGAGCTATGGCTACACCTTC	CASSLRRGSYGYTF
TRBV11-2	-	-	TRBJ1-5	TGTGCCAGCAGCTCGAGAGTTCAGCCCCAGCATTTT	CASSSRVQPQHF
TRBV6-6	-	-	TRBJ1-5	TGTGCCAGCAGTTACTCGTACGGTAATAGCAATCAGCCCCAGCATTTT	CASSYSYGNSNQPQHF
TRBV11-3	-	-	TRBJ2-2	TGTGCCAGCAGCTTAGATGGACTCAACACCGGGGAGCTGTTTTTT	CASSLDGLNTGELFF
TRBV7-2	-	TRBD2	TRBJ2-3	TGTGCCAGCAGCTTTAGCGGGGTGAGCACAGATACGCAGTATTTT	CASSFSGVSTDTQYF